This T cell receptor beta chain was observed in a study of T cells in localized non-small cell lung cancer. Broader study findings: The tumor had only one region sequenced, so heterogeneity remains possible. Among the tissues sampled, uninvolved adjacent lung had the highest T cell clonality, above tumor. A denser population of T cells in blood accompanied longer overall survival. For the top 100 tumor clones, a median roughly 56 also appeared in adjacent lung.

Germline V gives CDR1 SGHNT, CDR2 YYREEE (reference sequence). CDR3 length: 15 amino acids. V was shortened by 0 bases and J by 5 bases, with 14 bases between the two germline ends. On this clone itself: Antigen unknown.

Clones were read by immunoSEQ multiplex PCR, and TCRdb kept only the in-frame ones, dropping some. The sample holds 13,000 to 15,000 clones, approximately 89% seen once. The V gene is TRBV5-4, the J gene TRBJ1-1; D gene ambiguous. The clonotype originates from a man aged 40 to 69 with stage III lung adenocarcinoma. This sample comprised peripheral blood mononuclear cells, obtained before any cancer treatment. The CDR3 region has the DNA TGTGCCAGCAGCTTGGATCAAACTGGGGTAACTGAAGCTTTCTTT. Protein: CASSLDQTGVTEAFF.